This T cell receptor (beta chain) was found in a study of CD8+ T cells in alopecia areata. Study summary: Treated patients swallowed 5 to 10 mg of oral tofacitinib twice daily. Overall study results and limits: Between patients, shared TCR sequences were less clear than in mice. This was possibly due in part to HLA diversity in the patient population.

This clone was observed a handful of times. Its target is not known. Reverse transcription of extracted RNA yielded cDNA, which provided the sequencing template. Measured with immunoSEQ multiplex PCR; TCRdb has only the in-frame clones, and not every one. Here the sample spans almost 250,000 clones, roughly two thirds being singletons. V shed 3 bases, J shed 2 bases, and the junction held 8 bases outside the gene matches. The CDR3 is made up of 17 amino acids. The germline CDR1 and CDR2 sequences are LGHNA and YSLEER. V gene TRBV4-3 combines with J gene TRBJ2-3; 10 bases align to TRBD2. This TCR derives from a human donor with alopecia areata. The material sequenced was CD4+ T cells sorted from blood, taken at week 0. The DNA of the CDR3 is TGCGCCAGCAGCCAGGATGCTAGCGGGGGCCCCACAGATACGCAGTATTTT. Amino acid sequence: CASSQDASGGPTDTQYF.